Here is one T cell receptor (beta chain) with its context. The antigen is not known. This record belongs to a study of cytomegalovirus exposure and HLA in healthy donors. Across the study: The approximately 110 validation repertoires used the same platform as the 500 to 700 first-cohort repertoires, a later analysis reported.

Study-wide results and limits: The finding came from a later analysis; first-cohort TCR clusters tended to co-occur in the approximately 120 validation repertoires.

Produced via immunoSEQ multiplex PCR; TCRdb's table is partial and in-frame only. Here the sample spans around 150,000 clones, roughly 91% being singletons. The germline gives CDR1 SQVTM, CDR2 ANQGSEA. Trimming left V 7 bases short and J 9 bases short, with 22 bases between. The CDR3 totals 14 residues. The rearrangement joins TRBV29-1 to TRBJ2-1, with D possibly TRBD2 on 5 matching bases. The receptor's source is a woman in her late teens or twenties in good health and CMV-seropositive. The sequenced sample consisted of PBMCs. For the CDR3, the DNA is TGCAGCGCTGTCGTATCAGGTCGGGGATTTGAGCAGTTCTTC. Protein: CSAVVSGRGFEQFF.